This is a list of T cell receptor beta chains from one sample in a study of OX40 agonist ivuxolimab in advanced cancers. Profiled with immunoSEQ multiplex PCR; TCRdb holds only in-frame clones, not every one. The table records about 20,000 clones, about 86% of them present only once. Sequenced material: CD4+ or CD8+ T cells sorted from blood, taken in a trial of the OX40 agonist ivuxolimab. The receptors were sampled from an adult with an advanced solid tumor such as melanoma, head and neck, liver or kidney cancer. The CDR3 runs from the conserved cysteine through the conserved F or W. A D gene is named only where the DNA matches it firmly. The size of a clone is reported for some rows only, either as once, few or many, or as a class for expanded clones.

-,TRBV28,-,TRBJ1-5,11,TGTGCCAGCAGTTTCGGTTGGCCCCAGCATTTT,CASSFGWPQHF
-,TRBV7-2,medium-sized,TRBJ1-5,15,TGTGCCAGCAGCTCCTCAGGGTCCGGGGATCAGCCCCAGCATTTT,CASSSSGSGDQPQHF
TRBD1,TRBV27,-,TRBJ2-7,13,TGTGCCAGCAGTTTCGGACAGGGCTACGAGCAGTACTTC,CASSFGQGYEQYF
-,TRBV15,once,TRBJ2-7,10,TGTGCCACCAGCCCCCCCCGGCAGTACTTC,CATSPPRQYF
-,TRBV11-1,-,TRBJ1-2,12,TGTGCCATCCCTCGGGGGATTTATGGCTACACCTTC,CAIPRGIYGYTF
-,TRBV14,once,TRBJ1-1,13,TGTGCCAGCAGCCAAGTAACCCTCGGATCGGCTTTCTTT,CASSQVTLGSAFF
-,TRBV28,few,TRBJ1-2,13,TGTGCCAGCAGTTTAGGAAGGAGCTATGGCTACACCTTC,CASSLGRSYGYTF
-,TRBV28,-,TRBJ2-4,16,TGTGCCAGCAGTAGCCCCAAAGCGGGCCTATTAAACATTCAGTACTTC,CASSSPKAGLLNIQYF
-,TRBV6-1,-,TRBJ1-2,14,TGTGCCAGCAGTGAAGGAGGGACTCGCTATGGCTACACCTTC,CASSEGGTRYGYTF
-,TRBV6-4,-,TRBJ1-1,17,TGTGCCAGCAGTGACGGGAAGGACTACCCCGGGAAAACTGAAGCTTTCTTT,CASSDGKDYPGKTEAFF
TRBD2,TRBV2,-,TRBJ2-3,14,TGTGCCAGCAGGCGGGGGGAATACACAGATACGCAGTATTTT,CASRRGEYTDTQYF
-,TRBV7-2,-,TRBJ2-7,13,TGTGCCAGCAGCCACCCCAGCTTAGGGGAGCAGTACTTC,CASSHPSLGEQYF
-,TRBV7-6,-,TRBJ1-5,15,TGTGCCAGCAGCTTAGCGCCAGGGTCCGGTCAGCCCCAGCATTTT,CASSLAPGSGQPQHF
-,TRBV9,-,TRBJ2-3,14,TGTGCCAGCAGCGTAGCGGGCAGCACAGATACGCAGTATTTT,CASSVAGSTDTQYF
-,TRBV29-1,-,TRBJ2-7,10,TGCAGCGCGATTCAATACGAGCAGTACTTC,CSAIQYEQYF
TRBD2,TRBV28,-,TRBJ2-3,19,TGTGCCAGCAGCCTCTTGGGGGTAGCGGGCCACCTTAGCACAGATACGCAGTATTTT,CASSLLGVAGHLSTDTQYF
TRBD2,TRBV7-8,once,TRBJ2-7,15,TGTGCCAGCAGCGGCGGGGGGGCGAGTTTCTACGAGCAGTACTTC,CASSGGGASFYEQYF
-,TRBV27,-,TRBJ2-3,12,TGTGCCAGCAGTTCCCCGGCAGATACGCAGTATTTT,CASSSPADTQYF
-,TRBV6-5,-,TRBJ1-2,15,TGTGCCAGCAGTTACACGACTGGATCCAACTATGGCTACACCTTC,CASSYTTGSNYGYTF
-,TRBV4-3,-,TRBJ1-5,13,TGCGCCAGCGCCGCCGGCCACAATCAGCCCCAGCATTTT,CASAAGHNQPQHF
-,TRBV11-3,-,TRBJ2-1,14,TGTGCCAGCAGCGCCCGGGACCTAATCGATGAGCAGTTCTTC,CASSARDLIDEQFF
-,TRBV25-1,-,TRBJ2-1,14,TGTGCCAGCAGCGAGGTGGGGGGGCCGGATGAGCAGTTCTTC,CASSEVGGPDEQFF
-,TRBV5-6,-,TRBJ2-1,19,TGTGCCAGCAGCCCTGGGCCTCGAAGTGGGGGGGCCTCCTACAATGAGCAGTTCTTC,CASSPGPRSGGASYNEQFF
-,TRBV4-1,-,TRBJ1-6,16,TGCGCCAGCAGCCAAGGGCTAGGTGGCTATAATTCACCCCTCCACTTT,CASSQGLGGYNSPLHF
-,TRBV11-2,-,TRBJ2-4,13,TGTGCCAGCAGCCCATTCGCCAAAAACATTCAGTACTTC,CASSPFAKNIQYF
-,TRBV21-1,-,TRBJ2-2,15,TGTGCCAGCAGCACCCAGGACAGGGAGGTCGGGGAGCTGTTTTTT,CASSTQDREVGELFF
-,TRBV28,few,TRBJ1-4,15,TGTGCCAGCAGTTCTGTGAGGGTTTATAATGAAAAACTGTTTTTT,CASSSVRVYNEKLFF
TRBD2,TRBV11-1,-,TRBJ2-5,19,TGTGCCAGCAGCCGATTCGGGACTAGCGGGGGGCCATACCAAGAGACCCAGTACTTC,CASSRFGTSGGPYQETQYF
-,TRBV19,few,TRBJ2-5,13,TGTGCCAGTAGTGAAGTGGTTCAAGAGACCCAGTACTTC,CASSEVVQETQYF
-,TRBV5-6,-,TRBJ2-1,13,TGTGCCAGCAGCTTGGGGGACCTAAATGAGCAGTTCTTC,CASSLGDLNEQFF
TRBD1,TRBV7-9,-,TRBJ1-2,15,TGTGCCAGCAGCTTGCTCCGGGACAGTCTGGATGGCTACACCTTC,CASSLLRDSLDGYTF
-,TRBV7-8,-,TRBJ1-1,17,TGTGCCAGCAGCCCCGGGGTGCGGGGAAGGTATAACACTGAAGCTTTCTTT,CASSPGVRGRYNTEAFF
-,TRBV4-2,once,TRBJ1-2,15,TGTGCCAGCAGCCAAGAAAGGCAGACCGACTATGGCTACACCTTC,CASSQERQTDYGYTF
-,TRBV6-6,-,TRBJ1-2,13,TGTGCCAGCAGTTACTCCAGTAACTATGGCTACACCTTC,CASSYSSNYGYTF
-,TRBV7-9,-,TRBJ2-5,14,TGTGCCAGCAGCCCGAAGCGAAGCGGGGAGACCCAGTACTTC,CASSPKRSGETQYF
-,TRBV7-9,-,TRBJ1-2,15,TGTGCCAGCAGCTTAAGTTACGGGAATGACTATGGCTACACCTTC,CASSLSYGNDYGYTF
-,TRBV7-3,-,TRBJ1-1,14,TGTGCCAGCAGCTTAGGGCTCCTTGGGACCGAAGCTTTCTTT,CASSLGLLGTEAFF
TRBD1,TRBV29-1,-,TRBJ2-6,15,TGCAGCGTTAGGGACAGTTTTTCTGGGGCCAACGTCCTGACTTTC,CSVRDSFSGANVLTF
-,TRBV28,-,TRBJ1-6,16,TGTGCCAGCAGTTCTTCAGTCGACTCCTATAATTCACCCCTCCACTTT,CASSSSVDSYNSPLHF
-,TRBV28,-,TRBJ1-1,16,TGTGCCAGCAGTTTACCCTTGTGGGGCTTGAACACTGAAGCTTTCTTT,CASSLPLWGLNTEAFF